Listed below are T cell receptor beta chains from one sample, sequenced in a study of blood T cell repertoires in COVID-19. Data came from immunoSEQ multiplex PCR; TCRdb stores just in-frame clones and leaves some out. The sample holds over 250,000 clones, 85% seen once. The sample comprised peripheral blood. Receptors were obtained from a human donor in a cohort sampled during active COVID-19. Each CDR3 is given with its conserved first and last residue. The order of the fields is D gene, clone size, V gene, J gene, CDR3 protein, CDR3 DNA. A D gene is named only where the DNA matches it firmly. Clone size, where shown, is once, few, many, or a class for clones that have expanded.

NA	NA	TRBV6-5	TRBJ2-1	CASRRQELPNNEQFF	TGTGCCAGCAGGAGACAGGAATTACCCAACAATGAGCAGTTCTTC
NA	NA	TRBV5-4	TRBJ2-7	CASSLVGEAYEQYF	TGTGCCAGCAGCTTGGTCGGAGAAGCCTACGAGCAGTACTTC
NA	few	TRBV28	TRBJ1-2	CASSPYHSGANYGYTF	TGTGCCAGCAGTCCCTACCACAGCGGGGCTAACTATGGCTACACCTTC
NA	NA	TRBV6-5	TRBJ2-7	CASSYRRAPTYEQYF	TGTGCCAGCAGTTATCGGCGGGCTCCTACCTACGAGCAGTACTTC
NA	NA	TRBV19	TRBJ1-4	CASSQQISNEKLFF	TGTGCCAGTAGTCAACAGATTAGTAATGAAAAACTGTTTTTT
TRBD2	NA	TRBV4-1	TRBJ2-3	CASSQEPETSGRKTQYF	TGCGCCAGCAGCCAAGAGCCGGAGACTAGCGGGCGGAAGACGCAGTATTTT
NA	NA	TRBV28	TRBJ1-1	CASSLAGEQAFF	TGTGCCAGCAGCCTAGCCGGGGAACAAGCTTTCTTT
TRBD2	NA	TRBV4-3	TRBJ2-5	CASSVGSGAQETQYF	TGCGCCAGCAGCGTGGGGAGCGGGGCCCAAGAGACCCAGTACTTC
NA	NA	TRBV7-9	TRBJ2-2	CASNPDSIGELFF	TGTGCCAGCAACCCCGACTCGATCGGGGAGCTGTTTTTT
NA	NA	TRBV30	TRBJ1-2	CAWSIGVVGYTF	TGTGCCTGGAGTATAGGGGTGGTAGGCTACACCTTC
NA	NA	TRBV3-1/TRBV3-2	TRBJ2-7	CASSLVYYEQYF	TGTGCCAGCAGCCTAGTCTATTACGAGCAGTACTTC
TRBD1	once	TRBV28	TRBJ2-1	CASSSGQIIFYNEQFF	TGTGCCAGCAGTTCGGGACAGATCATCTTCTACAATGAGCAGTTCTTC
TRBD1	NA	TRBV27	TRBJ2-3	CASSWGTASTDTQYF	TGTGCCAGCAGTTGGGGGACAGCTAGCACAGATACGCAGTATTTT
TRBD1	NA	TRBV27	TRBJ1-2	CASSQDRVYGYTF	TGTGCCAGCAGTCAAGACAGGGTCTATGGCTACACCTTC
NA	NA	TRBV5-1	TRBJ2-7	CASRGSSYEQYF	TGCGCCAGCAGAGGGAGTTCCTACGAGCAGTACTTC
NA	NA	TRBV30	TRBJ1-1	CAWSVRKGWTEAFF	TGTGCCTGGAGTGTACGGAAGGGGTGGACTGAAGCTTTCTTT
NA	once	TRBV6-5	TRBJ2-3	CASSYPGTAAQYF	TGTGCCAGCAGTTACCCAGGGACTGCGGCGCAGTATTTT
NA	NA	TRBV18	TRBJ2-2	CASSPQSGLNTGELFF	TGTGCCAGCTCACCACAATCTGGACTGAACACCGGGGAGCTGTTTTTT
NA	NA	TRBV2	TRBJ1-2	CASSESGAGYTF	TGTGCCAGCAGTGAAAGTGGGGCTGGCTACACCTTC
NA	NA	TRBV6-4	TRBJ2-1	CASSAQGTGNEQFF	TGTGCCAGCAGTGCCCAGGGTACGGGTAATGAGCAGTTCTTC
NA	NA	TRBV3-1/TRBV3-2	TRBJ1-1	CASRVRQNTEAFF	TGTGCCAGCAGGGTAAGACAGAACACTGAAGCTTTCTTT
TRBD2	few	TRBV7-3	TRBJ2-5	CASSPAPGLAGTQYF	TGTGCCAGCAGCCCCGCGCCGGGACTAGCGGGGACCCAGTACTTC
NA	NA	TRBV7-9	TRBJ1-1	CASSFLPQGTRNTEAFF	TGTGCCAGCAGCTTTCTTCCTCAAGGGACAAGGAACACTGAAGCTTTCTTT
TRBD1	NA	TRBV18	TRBJ2-3	CASSPTDRVLGTQYF	TGTGCCAGCTCACCAACGGACAGGGTTTTAGGTACGCAGTATTTT
NA	NA	TRBV4-1	TRBJ2-3	CASSQDSPGSDTQYF	TGCGCCAGCAGCCAAGATTCCCCGGGATCAGATACGCAGTATTTT
NA	NA	TRBV5-1	TRBJ2-1	CASRFEGLTYNEQFF	TGCGCCAGCAGGTTTGAGGGACTGACCTACAATGAGCAGTTCTTC
NA	NA	TRBV7-2	TRBJ1-5	CASSLALERVGPQHF	TGTGCCAGCAGCTTAGCGCTCGAGAGGGTAGGGCCCCAGCATTTT
NA	once	TRBV7-9	TRBJ1-1	CASSAGLNTEAFF	TGTGCCAGCAGCGCAGGGTTGAACACTGAAGCTTTCTTT
NA	once	TRBV7-9	TRBJ2-1	CASSPHLGSDEQFF	TGTGCCAGCAGCCCACACTTGGGGAGCGATGAGCAGTTCTTC
TRBD2	NA	TRBV10-1	TRBJ2-5	CASRPYTGTSGIVAQYF	TGCGCCAGCAGGCCCTACACCGGGACTAGCGGGATTGTGGCCCAGTACTTC
TRBD2	NA	TRBV28	TRBJ2-5	CASRLGSGSSETQYF	TGTGCCAGCAGATTGGGTAGCGGGAGTTCGGAGACCCAGTACTTC
TRBD2	NA	TRBV2	TRBJ2-7	CASSWTSGSRDYEQYF	TGTGCCAGCAGTTGGACTAGCGGGAGTCGGGACTACGAGCAGTACTTC
TRBD1	NA	TRBV14	TRBJ2-7	CASTPIDRDEQYF	TGTGCCAGCACCCCAATCGACAGGGACGAGCAGTACTTC
TRBD2	NA	TRBV18	TRBJ2-1	CASSHRDLAGVREQFF	TGTGCCAGCTCACACCGCGACCTAGCGGGAGTAAGGGAGCAGTTCTTC
TRBD2	few	TRBV19	TRBJ2-4	CASSMPGGANIQYF	TGTGCCAGTAGTATGCCGGGGGGGGCGAACATTCAGTACTTC
TRBD1	NA	TRBV5-1	TRBJ2-5	CASSSTGIGETQYF	TGCGCCAGCAGCTCGACAGGGATTGGGGAGACCCAGTACTTC
TRBD2	NA	TRBV6-1	TRBJ2-5	CASSEGWTRPTQYF	TGTGCCAGCAGTGAAGGATGGACTAGGCCCACCCAGTACTTC
NA	once	TRBV9	TRBJ1-3	CASSAAGSSFVGNTIYF	TGTGCCAGCAGCGCCGCGGGATCCTCCTTCGTTGGAAACACCATATATTTT
TRBD1	NA	TRBV5-4	TRBJ1-2	CASSLEQGAGYGYTF	TGTGCCAGCAGCTTGGAGCAGGGGGCGGGCTATGGCTACACCTTC
TRBD1	NA	TRBV7-3	TRBJ2-2	CASRTGGTGELFF	TGTGCCAGCAGAACAGGGGGAACCGGGGAGCTGTTTTTT
NA	NA	TRBV19	TRBJ2-1	CASSIAQGRGQYNEQFF	TGTGCCAGTAGTATAGCTCAGGGGAGGGGACAATACAATGAGCAGTTCTTC
NA	few	TRBV28	TRBJ1-2	CASTWTGTLGYTF	TGTGCCAGCACCTGGACGGGGACTCTTGGCTACACCTTC
TRBD2	NA	TRBV19	TRBJ2-3	CASGTSGSVADTQYF	TGTGCCAGTGGGACTAGCGGGAGTGTGGCAGATACGCAGTATTTT
TRBD2	NA	TRBV5-1	TRBJ2-3	CASSPMAGAGTDTQYF	TGCGCCAGCAGCCCAATGGCGGGAGCTGGCACAGATACGCAGTATTTT
NA	few	TRBV30	TRBJ2-1	CAWSPEEGLGYNEQFF	TGTGCCTGGAGCCCCGAGGAGGGACTTGGCTACAATGAGCAGTTCTTC